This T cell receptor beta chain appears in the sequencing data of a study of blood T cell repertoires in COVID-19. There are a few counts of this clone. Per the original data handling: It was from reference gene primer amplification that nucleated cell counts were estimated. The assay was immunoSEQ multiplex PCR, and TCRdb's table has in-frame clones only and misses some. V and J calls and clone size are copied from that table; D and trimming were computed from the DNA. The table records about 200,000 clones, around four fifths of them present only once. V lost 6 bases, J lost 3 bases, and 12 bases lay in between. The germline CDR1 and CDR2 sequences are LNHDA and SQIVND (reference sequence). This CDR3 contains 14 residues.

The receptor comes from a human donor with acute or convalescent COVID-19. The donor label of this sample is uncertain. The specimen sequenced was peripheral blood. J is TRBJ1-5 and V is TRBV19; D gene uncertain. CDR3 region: CASSTLGLNQPQHF. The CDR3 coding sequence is TGTGCCAGTAGCACCCTGGGCCTCAATCAGCCCCAGCATTTT.